This section outlines one T cell receptor beta chain sequence together with its context. Its antigen is not known. Per the original methods: Out-of-frame sequences were removed, leaving 2,204,828 distinct TCRbeta sequences. TCRdb's table, derived via immunoSEQ multiplex PCR, lists solely in-frame clones and lacks some. D and trimming come from the DNA, and the V and J calls and clone size come from that table. The profile shows 54,000 or so clones, about 81% of them singletons. This sample was taken from a study of memory CD4+ T cells and cytomegalovirus serostatus. Points from the study as a whole: Suggested: most of the CMV-linked TCR signature lies in CD4+ memory cells.

Single viable CD3+CD4+CD8-CD45RO+ cells were sorted as the memory CD4+ T cells. This CDR3 is 15 amino acids long. Germline CDR1 is SGHTA and CDR2 is FQGNSA. V lost 5 bases to trimming and J lost 2 bases, with 12 bases between them. The sequenced sample was memory CD4+ T cells from blood. The rearrangement joins TRBV7-2 to TRBJ1-4; D may be TRBD1 (6 bases). This sequence was found in an adult in good health and CMV-seronegative. CDR3 DNA: TGTGCCAGCAGCGAGGGTGACAGGACTAATGAAAAACTGTTTTTT. Translated: CASSEGDRTNEKLFF.